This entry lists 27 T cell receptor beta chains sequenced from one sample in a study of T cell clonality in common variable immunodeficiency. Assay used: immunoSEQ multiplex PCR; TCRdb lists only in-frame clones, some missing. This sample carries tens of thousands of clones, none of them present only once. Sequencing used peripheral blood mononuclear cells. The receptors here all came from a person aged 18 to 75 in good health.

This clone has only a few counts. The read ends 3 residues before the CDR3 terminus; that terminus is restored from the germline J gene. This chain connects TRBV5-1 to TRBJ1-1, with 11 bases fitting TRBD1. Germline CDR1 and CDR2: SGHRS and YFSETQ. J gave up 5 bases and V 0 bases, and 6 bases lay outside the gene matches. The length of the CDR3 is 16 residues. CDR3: CASSLGGTGGGTEAFF. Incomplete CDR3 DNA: TGCGCCAGCAGCTTGGGTGGGACAGGGGGAGGAACTGAA.

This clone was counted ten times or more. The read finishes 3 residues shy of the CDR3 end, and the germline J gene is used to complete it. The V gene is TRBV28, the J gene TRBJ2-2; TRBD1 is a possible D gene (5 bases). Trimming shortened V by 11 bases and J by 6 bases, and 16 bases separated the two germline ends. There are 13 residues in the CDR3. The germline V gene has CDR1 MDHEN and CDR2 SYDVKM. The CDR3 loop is CAAGPLGAGELFF. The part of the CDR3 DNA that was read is TGTGCCGCAGGGCCCCTCGGAGCCGGGGAG.

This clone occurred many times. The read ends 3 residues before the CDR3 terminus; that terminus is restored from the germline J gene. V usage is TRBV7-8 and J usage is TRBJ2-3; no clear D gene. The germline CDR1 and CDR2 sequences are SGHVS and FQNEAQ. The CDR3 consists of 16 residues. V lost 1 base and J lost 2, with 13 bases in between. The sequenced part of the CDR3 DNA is TGTGCCAGCAGCTTAGGCCAGGTCTACGACACAGATACG. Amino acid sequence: CASSLGQVYDTDT. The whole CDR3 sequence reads CASSLGQVYDTDTQYF.

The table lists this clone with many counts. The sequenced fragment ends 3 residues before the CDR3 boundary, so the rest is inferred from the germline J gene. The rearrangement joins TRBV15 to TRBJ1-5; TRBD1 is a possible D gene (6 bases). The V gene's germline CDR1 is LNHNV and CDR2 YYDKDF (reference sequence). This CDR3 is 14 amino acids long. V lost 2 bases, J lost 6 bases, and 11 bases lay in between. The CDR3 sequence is CATSRRGGGQPQHF. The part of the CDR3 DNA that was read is TGTGCCACCAGCAGAAGGGGAGGGGGTCAGCCC.

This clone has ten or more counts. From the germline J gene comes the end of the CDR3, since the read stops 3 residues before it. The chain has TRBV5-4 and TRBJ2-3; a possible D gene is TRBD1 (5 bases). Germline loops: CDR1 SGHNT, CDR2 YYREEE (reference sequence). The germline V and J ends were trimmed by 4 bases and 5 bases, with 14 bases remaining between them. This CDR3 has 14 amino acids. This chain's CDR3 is CASSVRTRQDTQYF. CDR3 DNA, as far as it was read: TGTGCCAGCAGCGTAAGGACACGGCAAGATACG.

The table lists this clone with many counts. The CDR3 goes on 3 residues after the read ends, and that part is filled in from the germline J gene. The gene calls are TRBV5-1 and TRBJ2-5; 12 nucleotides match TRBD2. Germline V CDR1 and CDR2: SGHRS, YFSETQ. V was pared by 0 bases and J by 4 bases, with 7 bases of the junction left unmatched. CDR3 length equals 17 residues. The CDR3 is CASSLDPSGRGGETQYF. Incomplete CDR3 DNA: TGCGCCAGCAGCTTGGATCCTAGCGGGAGGGGTGGAGAGACC.

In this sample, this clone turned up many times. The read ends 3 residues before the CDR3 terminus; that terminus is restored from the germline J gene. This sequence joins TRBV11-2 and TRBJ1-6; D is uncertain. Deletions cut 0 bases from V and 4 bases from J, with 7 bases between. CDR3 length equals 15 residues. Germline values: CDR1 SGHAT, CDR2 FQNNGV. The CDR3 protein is CASSLDGGYNSPLHF. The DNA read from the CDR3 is TGTGCCAGCAGCTTAGATGGAGGGTATAATTCACCC.

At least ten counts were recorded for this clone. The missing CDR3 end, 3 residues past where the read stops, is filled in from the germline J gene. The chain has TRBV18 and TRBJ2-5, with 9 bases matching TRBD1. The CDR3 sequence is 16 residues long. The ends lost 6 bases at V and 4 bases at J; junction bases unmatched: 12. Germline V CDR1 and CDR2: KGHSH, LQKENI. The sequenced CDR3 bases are TGTGCCAGCTCCGGACAGGGGTCAAGGTTGGGAGAGACC. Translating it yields CASSGQGSRLGET. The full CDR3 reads CASSGQGSRLGETQYF.

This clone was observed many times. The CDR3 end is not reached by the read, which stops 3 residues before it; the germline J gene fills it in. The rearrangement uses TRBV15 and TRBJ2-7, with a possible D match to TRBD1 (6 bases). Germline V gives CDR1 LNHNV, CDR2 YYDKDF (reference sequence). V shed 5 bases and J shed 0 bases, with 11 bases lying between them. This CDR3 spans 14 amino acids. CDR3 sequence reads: CATSRQGSSYEQYF. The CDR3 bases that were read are TGTGCCACCAGCCGTCAGGGGAGCTCCTACGAG.

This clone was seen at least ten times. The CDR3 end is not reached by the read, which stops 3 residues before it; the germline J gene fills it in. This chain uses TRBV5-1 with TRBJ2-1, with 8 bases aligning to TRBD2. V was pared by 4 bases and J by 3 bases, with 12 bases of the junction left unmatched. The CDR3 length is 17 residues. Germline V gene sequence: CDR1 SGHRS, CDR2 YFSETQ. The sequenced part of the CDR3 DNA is TGCGCCAGCAGCAAAGGGCAGCGGGAGCTACACTACAATGAG. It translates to CASSKGQRELHYNE. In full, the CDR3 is CASSKGQRELHYNEQFF.

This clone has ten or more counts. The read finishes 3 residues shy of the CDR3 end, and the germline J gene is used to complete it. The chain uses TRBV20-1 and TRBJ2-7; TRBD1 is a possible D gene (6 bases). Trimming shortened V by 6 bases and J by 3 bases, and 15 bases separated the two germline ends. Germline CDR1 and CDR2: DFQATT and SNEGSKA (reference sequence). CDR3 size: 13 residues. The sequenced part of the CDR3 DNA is TGCAGTGCGAACGGCAGGGGTCTCTACGAG. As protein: CSANGRGLYE. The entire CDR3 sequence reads CSANGRGLYEQYF.

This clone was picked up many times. This chain's CDR3 is CASSEGAGVTGELFF. CDR3 DNA, as far as it was read: TGTGCCAGCAGCGAGGGAGCGGGGGTCACCGGGGAG. The rearrangement joins TRBV12-3 or TRBV12-4 to TRBJ2-2; 8 nucleotides agree with TRBD2. With the read ending 3 residues before the CDR3 end, the germline J gene is used to fill in that end. The CDR3 totals 15 residues. V was clipped by 6 bases and J by 4 bases; unmatched bases: 7.

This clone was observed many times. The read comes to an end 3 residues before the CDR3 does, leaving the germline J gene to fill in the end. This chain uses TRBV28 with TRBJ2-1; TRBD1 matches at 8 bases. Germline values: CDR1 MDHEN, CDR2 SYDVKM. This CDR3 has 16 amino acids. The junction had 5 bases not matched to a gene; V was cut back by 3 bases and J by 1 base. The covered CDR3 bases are TGTGCCAGCAGTTTGACCGGGACAGGATCCTACAATGAG. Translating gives CASSLTGTGSYNE. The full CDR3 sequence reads CASSLTGTGSYNEQFF. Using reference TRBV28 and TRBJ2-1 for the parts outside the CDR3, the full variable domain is DVKVTQSSRYLVKRTGEKVFLECVQDMDHENMFWYRQDPGLGLRLIYFSYDVKMKEKGDIPEGYSVSREKKERFSLILESASTNQTSMYLCASSLTGTGSYNEQFFGPGTRLTVL.

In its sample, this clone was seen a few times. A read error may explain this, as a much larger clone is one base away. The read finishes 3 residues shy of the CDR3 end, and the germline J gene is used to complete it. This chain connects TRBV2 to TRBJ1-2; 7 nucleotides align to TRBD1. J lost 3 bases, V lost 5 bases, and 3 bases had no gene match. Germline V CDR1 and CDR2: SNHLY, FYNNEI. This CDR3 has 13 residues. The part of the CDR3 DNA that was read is TGTGCCAGCAGTTCCGACAGGGACTATGGC. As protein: CASSSDRDYG. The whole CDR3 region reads CASSSDRDYGYTF.

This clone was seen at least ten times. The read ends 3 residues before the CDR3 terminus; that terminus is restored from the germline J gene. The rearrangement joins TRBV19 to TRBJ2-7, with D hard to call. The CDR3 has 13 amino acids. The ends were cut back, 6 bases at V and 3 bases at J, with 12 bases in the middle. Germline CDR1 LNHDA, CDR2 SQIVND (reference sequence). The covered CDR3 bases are TGTGCCAGTAGCCACAACCCCGACTACGAG. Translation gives CASSHNPDYE. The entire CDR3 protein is CASSHNPDYEQYF.

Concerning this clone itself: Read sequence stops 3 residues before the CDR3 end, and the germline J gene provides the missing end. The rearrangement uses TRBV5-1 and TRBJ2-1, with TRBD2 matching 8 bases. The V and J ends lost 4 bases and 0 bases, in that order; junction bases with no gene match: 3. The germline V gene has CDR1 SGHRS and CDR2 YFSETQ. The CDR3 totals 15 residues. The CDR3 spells CASSKTSDSYNEQFF. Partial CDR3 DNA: TGCGCCAGCAGCAAGACTAGCGACTCCTACAATGAG. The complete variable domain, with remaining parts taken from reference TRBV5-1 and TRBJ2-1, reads KAGVTQTPRYLIKTRGQQVTLSCSPISGHRSVSWYQQTPGQGLQFLFEYFSETQRNKGNFPGRFSGRQFSNSRSEMNVSTLELGDSALYLCASSKTSDSYNEQFFGPGTRLTVL.

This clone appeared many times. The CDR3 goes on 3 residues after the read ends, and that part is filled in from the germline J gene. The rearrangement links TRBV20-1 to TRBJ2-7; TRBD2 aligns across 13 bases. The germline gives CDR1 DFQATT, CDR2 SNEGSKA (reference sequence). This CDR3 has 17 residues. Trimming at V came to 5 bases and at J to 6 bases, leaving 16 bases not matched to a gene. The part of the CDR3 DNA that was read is TGCAGTGCTGACGGGAAAACTAGCGGGAGGGCCGGAAGCGAG. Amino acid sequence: CSADGKTSGRAGSE. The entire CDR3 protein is CSADGKTSGRAGSEQYF.

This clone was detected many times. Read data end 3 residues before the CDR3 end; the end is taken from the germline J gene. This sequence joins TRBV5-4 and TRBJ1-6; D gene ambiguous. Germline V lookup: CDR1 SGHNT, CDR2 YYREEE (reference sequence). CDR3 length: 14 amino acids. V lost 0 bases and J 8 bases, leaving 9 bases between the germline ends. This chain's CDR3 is CASSLELRDSPLHF. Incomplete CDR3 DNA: TGTGCCAGCAGCTTGGAGTTGAGGGATTCACCC.

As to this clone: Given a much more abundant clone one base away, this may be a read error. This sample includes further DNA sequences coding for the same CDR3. Partial CDR3 DNA: TGCAGTGCTCACCGGGGGGGAGTTTACGAG. It yields the protein CSAHRGGVYE. The entire CDR3 sequence reads CSAHRGGVYEQYF. The rearrangement joins TRBV20-1 to TRBJ2-7; 8 bases fit TRBD2. The read is 3 residues too short to cover the CDR3 end, so that end is filled in from the germline J gene. The CDR3 has 13 residues. Germline V lookup: CDR1 DFQATT, CDR2 SNEGSKA (reference sequence). The V gene end was trimmed by 5 bases and the J gene end by 4 bases; junction bases not matched to a gene: 7.

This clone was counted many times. The covered CDR3 bases are TGTGCCAGCAGTTTCGGGGGGCTAGACGCCTACGAG. Translation: CASSFGGLDAYE. The CDR3, in full, reads CASSFGGLDAYEQYF. The chain combines TRBV12-3 or TRBV12-4 with TRBJ2-7; TRBD2 is a possible D gene (7 bases). The read ends 3 residues before the CDR3 terminus; that terminus is restored from the germline J gene. The germline V and J ends were trimmed by 3 bases and 2 bases, with 14 bases remaining between them. The CDR3 totals 15 residues.

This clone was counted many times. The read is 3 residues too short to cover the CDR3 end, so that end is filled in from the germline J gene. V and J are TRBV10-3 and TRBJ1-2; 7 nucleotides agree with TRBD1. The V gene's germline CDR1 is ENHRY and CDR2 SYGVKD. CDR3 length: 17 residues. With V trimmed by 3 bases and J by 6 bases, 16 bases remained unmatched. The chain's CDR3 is CAISEDRVQMTRHGYTF. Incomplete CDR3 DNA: TGTGCCATCAGTGAAGACAGGGTTCAGATGACACGGCATGGC.

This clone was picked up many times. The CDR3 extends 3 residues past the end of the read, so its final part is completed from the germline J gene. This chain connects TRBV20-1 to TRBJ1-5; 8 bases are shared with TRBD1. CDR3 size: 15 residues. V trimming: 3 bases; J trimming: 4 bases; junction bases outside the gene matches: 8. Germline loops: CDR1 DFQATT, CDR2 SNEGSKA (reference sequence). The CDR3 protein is CSARTAGGGNQPQHF. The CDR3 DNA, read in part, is TGCAGTGCTAGGACAGCAGGGGGCGGTAATCAGCCC.

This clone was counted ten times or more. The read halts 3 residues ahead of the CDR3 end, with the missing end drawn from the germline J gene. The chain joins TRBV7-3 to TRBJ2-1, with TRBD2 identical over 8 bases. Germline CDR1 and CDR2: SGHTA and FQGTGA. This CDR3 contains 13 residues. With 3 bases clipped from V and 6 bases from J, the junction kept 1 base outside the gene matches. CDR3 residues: CASSLGTSNEQFF. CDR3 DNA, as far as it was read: TGTGCCAGCAGCTTGGGGACTAGCAATGAG.

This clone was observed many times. Here the CDR3 reads CASSIRQGDGYTF. The CDR3 bases that were read are TGTGCCAGTAGTATCAGGCAGGGTGACGGC. This chain connects TRBV19 to TRBJ1-2; D is perhaps TRBD1 (5 bases). The read finishes 3 residues shy of the CDR3 end, and the germline J gene is used to complete it. Germline V CDR1 and CDR2: LNHDA, SQIVND (reference sequence). CDR3 size: 13 residues. Using reference TRBV19 and TRBJ1-2 for the parts outside the CDR3, the full variable domain is DGGITQSPKYLFRKEGQNVTLSCEQNLNHDAMYWYRQDPGQGLRLIYYSQIVNDFQKGDIAEGYSVSREKKESFPLTVTSAQKNPTAFYLCASSIRQGDGYTFGSGTRLTVV.

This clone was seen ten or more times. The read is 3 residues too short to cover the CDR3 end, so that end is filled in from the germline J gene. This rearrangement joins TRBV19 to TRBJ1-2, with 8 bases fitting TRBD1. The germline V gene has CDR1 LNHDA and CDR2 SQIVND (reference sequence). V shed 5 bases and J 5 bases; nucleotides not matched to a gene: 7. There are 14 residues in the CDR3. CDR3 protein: CASSSGQGQYGYTF. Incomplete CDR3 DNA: TGTGCCAGTAGTTCCGGACAGGGACAATATGGC.

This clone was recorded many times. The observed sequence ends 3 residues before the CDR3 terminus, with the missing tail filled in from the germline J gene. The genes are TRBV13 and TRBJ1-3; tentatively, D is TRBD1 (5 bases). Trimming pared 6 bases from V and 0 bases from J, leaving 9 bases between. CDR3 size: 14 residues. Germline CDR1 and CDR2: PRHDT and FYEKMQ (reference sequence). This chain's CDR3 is CASRPTDSGNTIYF. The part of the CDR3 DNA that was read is TGTGCCAGCAGGCCGACAGACTCTGGAAACACC.

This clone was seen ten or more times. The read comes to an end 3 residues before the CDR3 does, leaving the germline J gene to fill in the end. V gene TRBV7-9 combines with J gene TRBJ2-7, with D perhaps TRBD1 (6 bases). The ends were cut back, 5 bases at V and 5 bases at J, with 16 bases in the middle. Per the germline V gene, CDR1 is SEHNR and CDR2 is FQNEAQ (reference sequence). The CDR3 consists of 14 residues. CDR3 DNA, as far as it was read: TGTGCCAGCAGCCCAAACAGGGATCCCAACGAG. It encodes CASSPNRDPNE. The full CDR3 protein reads CASSPNRDPNEQYF.